This record concerns one TCR beta chain sequence. The data were obtained in a study of blood T cell repertoires in COVID-19. Study-level background: From the United States, Italy and Spain came samples of acute and convalescent COVID-19. PBMCs, B-cell-depleted T cells, or T cells were the source of the cDNA or gDNA that made up the material.

Libraries were prepared by immunoSEQ multiplex PCR; TCRdb keeps only in-frame clonotypes and omits some of them. Of 250,000 or so clones listed, around four fifths are singletons. This CDR3 comprises 15 residues. Germline V gene lookup returns CDR1 LNHDA and CDR2 SQIVND (reference sequence). The junction had 5 bases not matched to a gene; V was cut back by 7 bases and J by 0 bases. The sequenced sample consisted of peripheral blood. This chain joins TRBV19 and TRBJ1-3; 8 bases fit TRBD1. This TCR came from a woman between 65 and 79 years old with acute or convalescent COVID-19. The CDR3 sequence: CASTGGTGSGNTIYF. The CDR3 region has the DNA TGTGCCAGTACCGGGGGGACAGGCTCTGGAAACACCATATATTTT.